The clone carrying this TCR beta chain was found many times. The V end lost 5 bases, the J end lost 11 bases, and 19 bases lay between the germline ends. The germline CDR1 and CDR2 sequences are LNHDA and SQIVND (reference sequence). The CDR3 is 14 amino acids. This sample is drawn from a study of T-cell reconstitution after alpha-beta-depleted transplantation in children. Unique molecular identifiers were used to barcode this TCRbeta library. TCRdb re-called the PCR reads with MiXCR, one entry per CDR3 protein. The sample records a few hundred thousand distinct CDR3 sequences, almost 10% being singletons.

V usage is TRBV19 and J usage is TRBJ1-5, with D unresolved. The sequence derives from a human donor who donated a stem cell graft to a child with SCID. The specimen comprised PBMCs from the stem cell graft donor, sampled from the stem cell graft. CDR3 DNA: TGTGCCAGTAGTCCCGGACCAGTCCGATCAGCCCAGCATTTT. This codes for CASSPGPVRSAQHF.